The 3 T cell receptor beta chains listed next were all sequenced from one sample in a study of blood T cell repertoires in COVID-19 (dated by TCRdb to about 2020). Library preparation used the immunoSEQ multiplex PCR assay. The table comes from immuneACCESS by way of TCRdb, which keeps in-frame sequences with V and J called. Part of the clones is missing from these tables; in studies checked, under half for an unresolved V gene and the rest for unknown reasons. Across this sample there are about 670,000 clones, with over 80% seen only once. More than 0.25% of the sample comes from the top ten. The sample comprised peripheral blood. These receptors originate from a woman between 18 and 29 years old with acute or convalescent COVID-19.

This clone was picked up a small number of times. The rearrangement links TRBV12-3 or TRBV12-4 to TRBJ1-2; 7 bases fit TRBD1. After removal of 6 bases from V and 4 bases from J, the junction contained 5 bases not matched to a gene. The CDR3 has 13 amino acids. The CDR3 coding sequence is TGTGCCAGCAGCCCGACAGGGCCCTATGGCTACACCTTC. It encodes CASSPTGPYGYTF.

The V gene is TRBV5-8, the J gene TRBJ2-7, with TRBD2 matching over 10 bases. CDR3 length: 17 residues. The J segment lost 4 bases and the V segment lost 1 base, leaving 11 bases of the junction unmatched. Germline loops: CDR1 SGHTS, CDR2 YDEGEE. CDR3 bases: TGTGCCAGCAGCTTGCCCTTGGAGCGGGGGGGCCGGTACGAGCAGTACTTC. Protein sequence: CASSLPLERGGRYEQYF.

V usage is TRBV19 and J usage is TRBJ2-7, with 11 bases fitting TRBD1. The junction had 5 bases not matched to a gene; V was cut back by 3 bases and J by 4 bases. CDR3 length equals 15 residues. Per germline, CDR1 LNHDA and CDR2 SQIVND (reference sequence). The CDR3 loop reads CASSIRTGGHYEQYF. CDR3 in DNA: TGTGCCAGTAGTATCCGGACAGGGGGCCATTACGAGCAGTACTTC.